The present T cell receptor (beta chain) was sequenced within a study of cytomegalovirus exposure and HLA in healthy donors listed by TCRdb under 2017. With respect to the entire study: According to an earlier analysis of 587 of the donors, 200 million or so T cells yielded 117 million unique TCR beta sequences and about 300 Gb of sequence data. Roughly 300 gigabases of sequencing data and some 85 million unique TCR sequences were included in an early release covering roughly 700 HLA-typed donors. Among the roughly 400 genotyped donors, approximately 77% belonged to the genetic ancestry cluster associated with self-reported Caucasian donors. The study was designed to test whether signatures of past pathogen exposure could be identified by cataloging public T cell receptors. The study used immunosequencing to profile the T cell repertoires of 670 or so subjects and linked those repertoires to cytomegalovirus serostatus. A separate validation cohort of approximately 120 different subjects was used in addition to the 666-subject first cohort. The study combined high-throughput TCR immunosequencing, statistical association of individual TCRs with disease status, and machine learning to predict cytomegalovirus infection status. To study patterns of TCR occurrence, a later analysis re-analyzed previously published TCR beta repertoires from under 750 donors and added high-resolution HLA genotyping. In the later analysis, no new phenotypic data were used to find candidate immune exposures; instead, reliance was placed on TCR beta sequences and their occurrence across donors. An earlier analysis of 587 of the donors used high-throughput TCR beta sequencing to judge whether each TCR beta V gene segment behaved as functional or pseudogenic. Donor age, sex, ethnicity and CMV serostatus were collected together with the repertoire data. A later genetic analysis took genome-wide SNP genotypes for about 65% of the 666 donors and used that subset as a discovery cohort. Every discovery cohort repertoire had been produced on one sequencing platform. HLA typing included class I and class II loci at four-digit resolution. Typing coverage varied by locus: roughly 620-640 donors for A, B, C, DRB1 and DQB1; roughly 510 for DQA1; more than 600 for DPA1; roughly 450 for DPB1. Several DR-DQ haplotypes were treated as single units for association and clustering because of strong linkage in the cohort. On average, about 240,000 unique TCR beta nucleotide sequences were sequenced per donor among more than 350 genotyped donors of the cohort, with roughly 18% of those sequences being non-productive. Summary of the overall study and its limitations: When HLA alleles, especially DR and DQ, strongly co-occurred, TCR associations were difficult to assign to individual alleles. Because HLA typing was unavailable for some donors at each locus, only the typed subset was used in association tests. According to the authors, the approach could potentially be generalized to other disease states and immunological phenotypes. Roughly uniform sequencing depth across donors was assumed in presence/absence analyses, although this assumption may not hold. A cluster of highly shared sequence variants was judged likely to be a technical artifact of the sequencing pipeline. A later analysis found that HLA-associated TCR beta chains were more clonally expanded and had lower generation probabilities than equally common non-associated chains. In a later analysis, TCR association rates were found to vary across HLA loci, with the most associated TCRs seen for DRB1 alleles and the fewest for HLA-C alleles. Some IMGT-functional V segments, including TRBV6-2 and TRBV6-3, could not be told apart with the 87-base-pair reads, so those segments were excluded. The classifier was reported to diagnose cytomegalovirus status with high specificity and sensitivity in both the original and validation cohorts. In an earlier analysis of 450 to 750 of the donors, most TCR beta V segments appeared in productive rearrangements about 87% or about 30% of the time, broadly matching IMGT annotations. Specific HLA alleles were associated with roughly 16,000 TCR beta sequences at a false discovery rate of 0.05 in a later analysis. Correlated functional status among segregating V segments might be attributable to linkage disequilibrium, but an unknown experimental factor could not be ruled out. This cohort had only TCR beta chains sequenced, and the lack of alpha or paired-chain data limited which features could be detected. Most TCR sequences were seen in very few donors, while some public TCRs were found in many individuals. Compared with the approximately 720-donor mean, donors in an Asian-associated ancestry cluster had fewer N-insertions in productive TCRs, according to a later genetic analysis. Because counts were too low, roughly 16 rarely observed V segments, including chromosome 9 orphons, were left out of the earlier analysis of some 640 of the donors. In vitro tests confirmed that three of the cytomegalovirus-associated TCR beta chains recognize cytomegalovirus antigens. The study gave a list of 150 to 200 TCR beta chains associated with cytomegalovirus. A later analysis found that most CMV-associated TCR beta chains appeared HLA-restricted, with HLA associations seemingly driven largely by CMV exposure. V-gene and J-gene trimming of TCR beta chains was associated with a missense DCLRE1C variant in a later genetic analysis, and the association was replicated in an independent cohort. Immune exposure information for the cohort was limited to CMV serostatus. A further reported finding was that TCR beta sequences accurately predicted the HLA-A and HLA-B alleles for most subjects in the first cohort. According to a later analysis, parvovirus B19, influenza, CMV and Epstein-Barr virus appeared linked to several top co-occurrence clusters.

Regarding this clone: Its antigen remains unidentified. No base-level quality is on record; no much larger clone is a single base apart.

In total, around 600 healthy bone marrow donors made up the cohort. At the time of sampling, all cohort members were nominally healthy, though unrecorded immune exposures were likely present. The donor tested CMV seronegative and was one of the 352 seronegative cohort members. Each donor provided a peripheral blood sample, and peripheral blood mononuclear cells were used for TCR beta sequencing. Genomic DNA was extracted from the blood cell samples with the Qiagen DNeasy Blood Extraction Kit. V loses 2 bases of germline sequence and J loses 3 bases, and the interval between the two ends is 14 bases. The CDR3 holds 15 amino acids from the cysteine to the phenylalanine. Of all the DNA, just the CDR3 is kept, 45 bases in frame from base 1. CDR1 KGHSH and CDR2 LQKENI are derived from the germline V gene. To prepare the library, the immunoSEQ multiplex PCR assay was applied. The multiplex PCR relied on a mix of 60 forward primers for TCR Vbeta segments and 13 reverse primers for TCR Jbeta segments. Amplification of the CDR3 region of rearranged TCR beta genes was performed with a multiplex PCR assay on genomic DNA. On the Illumina HiSeq System, the amplified TCR beta libraries were sequenced as 87-base-pair reads. Turning to the authors' computational methods: Across the 700 or so repertoires, a later analysis counted roughly 84 million unique TCR beta chains, roughly 11 million of which were shared by at least two donors. A nearest-neighbor algorithm error-corrected the raw reads and collapsed the reads into unique sequences, merging closely related sequences to remove PCR and sequencing errors. Alignment of CDR3 sequences to IMGT reference sequences was used to assign V, D and J gene segments. For a sequence to be retained, a match of at least six nucleotides was required to both a V gene segment and a J gene segment. Rearrangements were called productive when the CDR3 lacked stop codons and stayed in frame with V and J; all others were non-productive. CDR3 was defined according to IMGT convention as the region running from the second conserved V-encoded cysteine to the conserved J-encoded phenylalanine. The earlier analysis of 450 to 750 of the donors excluded any sequence lacking an unambiguous match to a single V gene segment. An earlier analysis of around 600 of the donors classified V segments as functional when productive rearrangements were above 56.7% and as segregating when the standard deviation between donors was above 5%. To diagnose cytomegalovirus status from the catalog of TCR beta chain sequences, a statistical classification framework was built. A later analysis assigned V and J genes by comparing TCR nucleotide sequences with IMGT/GENE-DB human TR gene sequences. A later analysis assigned CDR3 sequences and most-parsimonious VDJ recombination scenarios with the TCRdist pipeline. A later analysis defined each TCR beta chain by its CDR3 amino acid sequence plus V-gene family, and excluded reads lacking a unique V-gene family. As a way to deal with suspected cross-contamination and a sequencing artifact, a later analysis dropped roughly 620 nucleotide sequences that were highly shared and had low generation probability. A later analysis calculated a clonal expansion index for each public chain from normalized within-repertoire ranks of inferred template counts. Generation probabilities in a later analysis came from a VDJ recombination model fitted to out-of-frame rearrangements, and those results were checked against IGoR. Hypergeometric tests were used in a later analysis to score TCR-TCR, TCR-HLA and TCR-CMV co-occurrence, with a repertoire-size bias correction applied to the TCR pairs. False discovery rates were estimated in a later analysis by permuting HLA or CMV assignments 20 times. In a later analysis, co-occurring TCRs were grouped with DBSCAN, and TCRdist sequence similarity was added when clustering was performed within HLA-allele-positive subsets. Co-occurrence clustering excluded repertoires with fewer than 30,000 or more than 120,000 public chains, plus five with anomalous nucleotide sharing. Drawn from immuneACCESS, this table holds only the in-frame rearrangements with V and J called that TCRdb kept. Clones are partly lost; checked studies trace under half to an unresolved V gene and leave the rest unexplained. That table is the source of V, J and clone size, and D and trimming were worked out from the DNA. In all, the sample holds 250,000 to 350,000 clones, and 80% of those were seen once. Roughly 0.3% of the sample lies in the top ten.

Sequencing was performed on PBMCs. This sequence originates from a girl aged 2 to 9 in good health and CMV-seronegative. Here the chain combines TRBV18 and TRBJ2-7; TRBD2 might be the D gene, on 5 matching bases. The sequence in DNA is TGTGCCAGCTCACCAAATTCAAGCGGTGGCTACGAGCAGTACTTC. Its protein product is CASSPNSSGGYEQYF.